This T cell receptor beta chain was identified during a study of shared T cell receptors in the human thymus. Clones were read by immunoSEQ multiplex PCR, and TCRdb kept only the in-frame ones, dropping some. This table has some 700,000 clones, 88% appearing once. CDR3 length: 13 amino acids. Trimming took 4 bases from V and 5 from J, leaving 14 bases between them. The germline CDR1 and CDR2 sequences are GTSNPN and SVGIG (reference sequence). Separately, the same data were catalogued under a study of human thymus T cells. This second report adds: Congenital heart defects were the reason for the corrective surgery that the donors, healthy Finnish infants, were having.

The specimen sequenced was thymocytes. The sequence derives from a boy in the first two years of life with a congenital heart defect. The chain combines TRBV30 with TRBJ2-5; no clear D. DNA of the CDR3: TGTGCCTGGAAACCCGCAGCGTGGGAGACCCAGTACTTC. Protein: CAWKPAAWETQYF.